Given below is one T cell receptor beta chain in context. The antigen remains undetermined. This CDR3 is 15 amino acids long. V shed 2 bases and J 4 bases; nucleotides not matched to a gene: 4. Germline V gene lookup returns CDR1 SGDLS and CDR2 YYNGEE. PCR used 60 Vbeta primers and 13 Jbeta primers. Clones were read by immunoSEQ multiplex PCR, and TCRdb kept only the in-frame ones, dropping some. The table shows about 94,000 clones, with roughly 80% occurring only once. This entry is derived from a study of cytomegalovirus exposure and HLA in healthy donors. General study points: An analysis was carried out later, and it reportedly showed fewer N-insertions in an Asian-associated ancestry cluster than the approximately 660-donor mean.

Sequencing was performed on PBMCs. This receptor was taken from a human donor in good health. This rearrangement joins TRBV9 to TRBJ2-2, with TRBD2 matching over 8 bases. The CDR3 sequence is CASSVGGEFTGELFF. The CDR3, as DNA: TGTGCCAGCAGCGTCGGGGGGGAATTCACCGGGGAGCTGTTTTTT.